These 16 T cell receptor beta chains came from one sample sequenced in a study of blood T cell repertoires in COVID-19. Sequencing was performed with immunoSEQ multiplex PCR; in TCRdb, only in-frame clones are kept and a portion is missing. The table records roughly 66,000 clones, about 80% of them present only once. Sequencing was done on a sample of peripheral blood. The receptors stem from a woman in her fifties or sixties with acute or convalescent COVID-19.

CDR3 in DNA: TGCGCCAGCAGTTACGGACTCAATAATTCACCCCTCCACTTT. It codes for CASSYGLNNSPLHF. The V and J genes are TRBV10-1 and TRBJ1-6; no firm D call. Per germline, CDR1 WNHNN and CDR2 SYGVQD (reference sequence). Trimming cost V 5 bases and J 5 bases, with 10 bases left between them. The CDR3 is 14 amino acids.

This chain links TRBV25-1 with TRBJ2-1; 8 positions agree with TRBD2. This CDR3 comprises 15 residues. V was clipped by 3 bases and J by 2 bases; unmatched bases: 3. In germline, CDR1 is MGHDK, CDR2 SYGVNS. The CDR3 DNA follows: TGTGCCAGCAGTGACAGCGGGGGCCCCTACAATGAGCAGTTCTTC. This codes for CASSDSGGPYNEQFF.

The rearrangement links TRBV6-5 to TRBJ2-1, with TRBD1 matching over 12 bases. The germline V gene has CDR1 MNHEY and CDR2 SVGAGI. V trimming: 6 bases; J trimming: 7 bases; junction bases outside the gene matches: 7. The CDR3 loop spans 15 amino acids. The CDR3 is CASSAGQGASNEQFF. The CDR3 bases are TGTGCCAGCAGCGCGGGACAGGGGGCAAGTAATGAGCAGTTCTTC.

In DNA form, the CDR3 reads TGTGCCAGCCGGACTACAGGGGGATATGAGCAGTTCTTC. Amino acids: CASRTTGGYEQFF. V gene TRBV6-5 combines with J gene TRBJ2-1; TRBD1 agrees at 8 bases. Looked up from germline, CDR1 is MNHEY and CDR2 is SVGAGI. The CDR3 is 13 residues long. Trimming at V came to 8 bases and at J to 8 bases, leaving 8 bases not matched to a gene.

This chain joins TRBV7-9 and TRBJ2-3, with D unresolved. From germline, CDR1 is SEHNR and CDR2 FQNEAQ (reference sequence). The CDR3 runs 14 residues. V lost 1 base and J lost 0, with 5 bases in between. CDR3 in DNA: TGTGCCAGCAGCTTAGACCTAAGCACAGATACGCAGTATTTT. Translated, it gives CASSLDLSTDTQYF. Full variable domain (missing parts from reference TRBV7-9 and TRBJ2-3): DTGVSQNPRHKITKRGQNVTFRCDPISEHNRLYWYRQTLGQGPEFLTYFQNEAQLEKSRLLSDRFSAERPKGSFSTLEIQRTEQGDSAMYLCASSLDLSTDTQYFGPGTRLTVL.

The rearrangement links TRBV19 to TRBJ2-2, with TRBD2 as a possible D gene (7 bases). This CDR3 has 14 amino acids. The germline gives CDR1 LNHDA, CDR2 SQIVND (reference sequence). Trimming pared 8 bases from V and 5 bases from J, leaving 15 bases between. The CDR3 DNA is TGTGCCAGTTCACAGGGAGGGGAAACCGGGGAGCTGTTTTTT. Translating gives CASSQGGETGELFF.

CDR3 residues: CASSTTGFSGNTIYF. Here the CDR3 DNA reads TGTGCCAGTAGTACTACAGGGTTCTCTGGAAACACCATATATTTT. V usage is TRBV19 and J usage is TRBJ1-3, with D possibly matching TRBD1 (6 bases). Germline V gene data show CDR1 as LNHDA and CDR2 as SQIVND (reference sequence). Trimming took 4 bases from V and 0 from J, leaving 10 bases between them. The CDR3 extends over 15 amino acids.

The rearrangement links TRBV2 to TRBJ2-5; D may be TRBD1 (5 bases). V lost 0 bases to trimming and J lost 7 bases, with 15 bases between them. In germline, CDR1 is SNHLY, CDR2 FYNNEI. The CDR3 runs 15 residues. CDR3 DNA sequence: TGTGCCAGCAGTGAAGCTCAGGGTTCTAAGAGGACCCAGTACTTC. Protein product: CASSEAQGSKRTQYF.

The chain uses TRBV4-1 and TRBJ1-5; the D is unclear. Germline V gene data show CDR1 as MGHRA and CDR2 as YSYEKL. The CDR3 consists of 14 residues. Trimming removed 2 bases from V and 7 bases from J, with 12 bases in between. This chain's CDR3 is CASSQRSTGQPQHF. DNA of the CDR3: TGCGCCAGCAGCCAAAGGTCGACGGGACAGCCCCAGCATTTT.

The CDR3 DNA reads as TGCGCCAGCAGTGGACAGGGCTGGGATGGCTACACCTTC. It translates to CASSGQGWDGYTF. The chain couples TRBV10-2 to TRBJ1-2; TRBD1 matches 7 bases. CDR1 is WSHSY, CDR2 SAAADI, per germline. The V gene end was trimmed by 4 bases and the J gene end by 6 bases; junction bases not matched to a gene: 5. CDR3 length: 13 amino acids.

The chain is built from TRBV5-4 and TRBJ2-1; weak D call: TRBD2 (6 bases). Deletions cut 0 bases from V and 8 bases from J, with 12 bases between. The germline V gene encodes CDR1 SGHNT and CDR2 YYREEE (reference sequence). CDR3 length: 14 residues. The CDR3 reads CASSLARREDEQFF. Here the CDR3 DNA reads TGTGCCAGCAGCTTGGCCCGGAGGGAAGATGAGCAGTTCTTC.

The V call is TRBV9, the J call TRBJ1-4, with 9 bases fitting TRBD1. Germline CDR1 SGDLS, CDR2 YYNGEE. The CDR3 spans 15 residues. Trimming cost V 3 bases and J 6 bases; bases outside gene matches: 6. The CDR3 DNA reads as TGTGCCAGCAGCGACGCAGGGACAGGGTATGAAAAACTGTTTTTT. Translating gives CASSDAGTGYEKLFF.

This clone was observed once. This chain connects TRBV5-1 to TRBJ2-3; D not certain. Germline CDR1 SGHRS, CDR2 YFSETQ. The V and J ends lost 4 bases and 2 bases respectively, with 14 bases between them. The CDR3 is made up of 15 amino acids. DNA for the CDR3: TGCGCCAGCAGCCTCGGGTCCCCGATCACAGATACGCAGTATTTT. As protein: CASSLGSPITDTQYF.

The CDR3 DNA sequence: TGTGCCAGCAGTCCCTTGGGCCGACCCACTGAAGCTTTCTTT. Translated, it gives CASSPLGRPTEAFF. The chain carries TRBV5-6 and TRBJ1-1; D is unclear. The CDR3 loop spans 14 amino acids. The germline gives CDR1 SGHDT, CDR2 YYEEEE. Deletions cut 5 bases from V and 4 bases from J, with 15 bases between.

This chain uses TRBV7-9 with TRBJ2-4; 8 bases map to TRBD1. J lost 8 bases, V lost 4 bases, and 16 bases had no gene match. Per germline, CDR1 SEHNR and CDR2 FQNEAQ (reference sequence). The CDR3 is 17 residues long. The chain's CDR3 is CASSSTTSQGAKDIQYF. CDR3 bases: TGTGCCAGCAGCTCGACCACCTCCCAGGGGGCAAAGGACATTCAGTACTTC.

The rearrangement joins TRBV5-6 to TRBJ1-2, with TRBD1 as a possible D gene (5 bases). The V gene's germline CDR1 is SGHDT and CDR2 YYEEEE. V was clipped by 3 bases and J by 7 bases, with 16 bases between them. CDR3 length: 14 residues. The CDR3 here is CASSYPGGYGGYTF. The CDR3 region has the DNA TGTGCCAGCAGCTACCCCGGGGGGTACGGTGGCTACACCTTC. The entire variable domain, with the rest obtained from reference TRBV5-6 and TRBJ1-2, is as follows: DAGVTQSPTHLIKTRGQQVTLRCSPKSGHDTVSWYQQALGQGPQFIFQYYEEEERQRGNFPDRFSGHQFPNYSSELNVNALLLGDSALYLCASSYPGGYGGYTFGSGTRLTVV.